This section outlines one T cell receptor (beta chain) sequence together with its context. Its antigen remains undetermined. No base quality information exists; no much larger clone differs at one position. TCR CDR3 regions were amplified from genomic DNA by multiplex PCR using the deep immunoSEQ assay. For each cell subset, the extracted genomic DNA was distributed evenly across all wells of several immunoSEQ 96-well plates, and each plate served as one replicate. For unsorted PBMC, about 0.3 ug genomic DNA, equal to roughly 33,000 T cell genomes, was loaded into each replicate PCR. Unsorted PBMC genomic DNA was sequenced across ten immunoSEQ deep assay plates. Purified libraries were measured with a Qubit 3.0 fluorometer, size-checked on a Bioanalyzer 2100, and measured again with the KAPA Library Quantification kit. Each immunoSEQ 96-well plate was sequenced on its own single-read 150-cycle Illumina NextSeq 550 flow cell. Per the original workflow: The immunoSEQ output contained only junctional sequences without quality scores, so filtering could not match that applied to full-length reads. To assign V/J genes and CDR3, sequences were annotated using PyIR, a Python wrapper for IgBLAST v1.9, with IMGT germline references. Reads were filtered out if the reads had weak V/J assignments (E-value above 1e-6), no CDR3, stop codons, out-of-frame junctions, or ambiguous translated residues. V3J clonotypes were defined as sequences sharing an identical inferred V gene, J gene, and CDR3 amino acid sequence. To compute the percentage overlap between repertoires, the number of shared unique clonotypes was divided by the size of the smaller repertoire. Three approaches were used to assess repertoire richness: RTK rarefaction, the Chao1 estimator, and Recon v2.1 estimates of unobserved clonotypes. The table comes from immuneACCESS by way of TCRdb, which keeps in-frame sequences with V and J called. Part of the clones is missing from these tables; in studies checked, under half for an unresolved V gene and the rest for unknown reasons. The D gene and trimming were derived from the DNA, and the V and J assignments and clone size from that table. The sample includes fewer than 600,000 clones, with about four fifths observed a single time. The top ten clones comprise approximately 12% of the sample.

According to the germline V gene, CDR1 reads MGHRA and CDR2 reads YSYEKL. Its CDR3 holds 22 amino acids, cysteine through phenylalanine. Left in the record is the CDR3 DNA by itself, 66 bases read in frame from the first base. V loses 3 bases at its end and J loses 5 bases; junction bases beyond the gene matches: 18. Donors were healthy HIV-negative adults with no recently reported acute infections or vaccinations. Every donor was a Caucasian adult residing in Nashville, Tennessee, USA. In the unsorted samples, some 94 million PBMCs were counted, and genomic DNA was extracted using the QIAamp DNA Blood Mini kit. Blood was collected by leukapheresis, and PBMCs were isolated by Ficoll-Histopaque density gradient centrifugation and then cryopreserved in liquid nitrogen vapor phase. These data originate in a study of shared clonotypes between healthy human individuals (dated by TCRdb to the early 2020s). Looking at the study overall: The cohort comprised two women and a few men aged 18 to 49 years. Between about 0.85 and 9.5 billion PBMCs per donor were obtained by leukapheresis. Libraries were prepared and TCR repertoires were sequenced by different laboratories using diverse techniques, in order to increase sequencing depth and limit assay-specific biases. To estimate repertoire size and how much clonotype sharing occurs between individuals, the study deeply sequenced the blood TCR repertoires of five healthy adults.

Study-wide conclusions, independent of this receptor: The small number of donors limited the genetic and exposure-history diversity represented. Pairwise subsampling led to the expectation that sequencing depth would affect the degree of clonotype sharing among donors. Sampling was limited to blood, and TCR repertoires in tissue likely differ from TCR repertoires in blood.

This clonotype was obtained from a woman aged 40 to 55 in good health. Some clones in this sample may be carry-over from other donors' samples. The sequenced sample consisted of PBMCs. The sequence is built from TRBV4-1 and TRBJ2-2; TRBD2 aligns with 16 central bases. The CDR3 reads CASSHPRGTSGRAFIWTGELFF. The base sequence is TGCGCCAGCAGCCACCCCCGCGGGACTAGCGGGAGGGCCTTCATTTGGACCGGGGAGCTGTTTTTT.